This record looks at one T cell receptor beta chain sequence and its context. This sample is drawn from a study of blood T cell repertoires in COVID-19. Study details: Acute and convalescent COVID-19 samples came from the United States, Italy and Spain. Sample material is recorded as cDNA or gDNA derived from T cells, B-cell-depleted T cells, or PBMCs.

In the original processing: Cell counts per sample came from amplifying reference gene primers. Assay used: immunoSEQ multiplex PCR; TCRdb lists only in-frame clones, some missing. V, J and clone size are taken as reported in that table, and D and trimming were inferred from the DNA itself. Among tens of thousands of clones listed, approximately 91% were seen once. With V trimmed by 5 bases and J by 7 bases, 9 bases remained unmatched. The CDR3 is 14 amino acids. The germline V gene encodes CDR1 SNHLY and CDR2 FYNNEI. The gene calls are TRBV2 and TRBJ1-1; 8 bases are shared with TRBD1. Sequenced sample: peripheral blood. This clonotype was obtained from an elderly woman with acute or convalescent COVID-19. Here the CDR3 DNA reads TGTGCCAGCAGTTACAGGGGGATTTGGGATGAAGCTTTCTTT. It specifies CASSYRGIWDEAFF.